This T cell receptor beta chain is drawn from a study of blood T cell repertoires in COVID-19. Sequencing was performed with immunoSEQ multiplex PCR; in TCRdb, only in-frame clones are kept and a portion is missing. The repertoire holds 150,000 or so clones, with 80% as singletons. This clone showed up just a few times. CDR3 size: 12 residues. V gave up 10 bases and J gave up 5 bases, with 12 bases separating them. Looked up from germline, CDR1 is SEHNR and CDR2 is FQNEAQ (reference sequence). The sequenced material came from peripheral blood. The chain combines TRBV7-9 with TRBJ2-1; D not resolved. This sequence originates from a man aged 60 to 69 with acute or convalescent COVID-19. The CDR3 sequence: CAIPPADNEQFF. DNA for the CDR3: TGTGCCATACCCCCCGCGGACAATGAGCAGTTCTTC.